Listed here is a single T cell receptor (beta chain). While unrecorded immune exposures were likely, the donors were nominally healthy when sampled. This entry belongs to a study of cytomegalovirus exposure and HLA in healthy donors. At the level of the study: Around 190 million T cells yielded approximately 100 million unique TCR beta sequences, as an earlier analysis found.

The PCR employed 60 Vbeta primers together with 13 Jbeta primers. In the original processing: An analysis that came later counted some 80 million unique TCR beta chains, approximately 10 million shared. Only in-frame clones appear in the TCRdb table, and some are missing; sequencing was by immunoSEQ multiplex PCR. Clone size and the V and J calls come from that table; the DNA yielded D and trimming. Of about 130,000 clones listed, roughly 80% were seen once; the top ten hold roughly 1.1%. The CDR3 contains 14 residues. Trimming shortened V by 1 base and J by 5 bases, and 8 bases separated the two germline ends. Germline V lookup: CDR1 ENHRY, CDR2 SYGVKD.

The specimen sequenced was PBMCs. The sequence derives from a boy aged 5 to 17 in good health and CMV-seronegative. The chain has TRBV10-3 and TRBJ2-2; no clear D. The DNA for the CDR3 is TGTGCCATCAGTGAGTTAGGAGAAACCGGGGAGCTGTTTTTT. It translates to CAISELGETGELFF.